This TCR beta chain was profiled in a study of response to subunit inactivated influenza vaccine. In its sample, this clonotype was seen a few times. TCRdb fed the RT-PCR reads into MiXCR, producing one record per CDR3 protein. This table has more than 700,000 distinct CDR3 sequences, approximately 21% appearing once. Trimming shortened V by 11 bases and J by 0 bases, and 13 bases separated the two germline ends. Germline V gives CDR1 ENHRY, CDR2 SYGVKD. This CDR3 region has 13 residues. The sequenced sample was PBMCs from blood, obtained around 5 days after vaccination. The chain combines TRBV10-3 with TRBJ1-1; D is ambiguous. The source is a man in his fifties who received an inactivated influenza vaccine. In nucleotides, the CDR3 is TGTGCCTCATACGTGGCCCTGAACACTGAAGCTTTCTTT. It yields the protein CASYVALNTEAFF.